The 10 T cell receptor beta chains below come from one sample, sequenced in a study of T cell responses to AZD1222 COVID-19 vaccine. Sequenced by immunoSEQ multiplex PCR; TCRdb stores in-frame clones only, minus some. The sample yields 89,000 or so clones, 85% to 95% seen once. Sequences were derived from peripheral blood, sampled 28 days after the second AZD1222 dose. The receptor set was obtained from an adult who received the AZD1222 COVID-19 vaccine.

V is TRBV19 and J is TRBJ2-3; D unclear. The germline V gene encodes CDR1 LNHDA and CDR2 SQIVND (reference sequence). This CDR3 spans 14 amino acids. V was pared by 5 bases and J by 4 bases, with 13 bases between. DNA of the CDR3: TGTGCCAGTAGTCAGCCGGGTCGCGCAGATACGCAGTATTTT. Translating it yields CASSQPGRADTQYF.

This clone was counted only a few times. The chain is built from TRBV18 and TRBJ2-2; TRBD1 or TRBD2 may be the D gene (5 bases each). Germline values: CDR1 KGHSH, CDR2 LQKENI. V lost 7 bases, J lost 0 bases, and 18 bases lay in between. This CDR3 is 17 amino acids long. CDR3 sequence reads: CASLPPSRGANTGELFF. The CDR3 DNA reads TGTGCCAGCTTACCTCCTAGCAGAGGGGCGAACACCGGGGAGCTGTTTTTT. The full variable domain, with the rest looked up from reference TRBV18 and TRBJ2-2, is NAGVMQNPRHLVRRRGQEARLRCSPMKGHSHVYWYRQLPEEGLKFMVYLQKENIIDESGMPKERFSAEFPKEGPSILRIQQVVRGDSAAYFCASLPPSRGANTGELFFGEGSRLTVL.

The chain combines TRBV24-1 with TRBJ2-3, with unresolved D. V was trimmed by 9 bases and J by 0 bases, leaving 18 bases between them. Germline assignment: CDR1 KGHDR and CDR2 SFDVKD. This CDR3 has 16 amino acids. This chain's CDR3 is CATSGRPSPSTDTQYF. The CDR3 DNA reads TGTGCCACCTCAGGACGGCCCAGCCCTAGCACAGATACGCAGTATTTT.

This sequence joins TRBV11-3 and TRBJ2-7; 9 bases are a match to TRBD2. This CDR3 contains 15 residues. J lost 6 bases, V lost 5 bases, and 11 bases had no gene match. Germline V gene lookup returns CDR1 SGHNT and CDR2 YENEEA. DNA of the CDR3: TGTGCCAGCAGCCCTCAGGGTAGCGGGAGAAGCGAGCAGTACTTC. Amino acids: CASSPQGSGRSEQYF.

This rearrangement joins TRBV5-4 to TRBJ2-7; perhaps TRBD1 as D (5 bases). Trimming pared 2 bases from V and 2 bases from J, leaving 8 bases between. The CDR3 consists of 13 residues. Per the germline V gene, CDR1 is SGHNT and CDR2 is YYREEE (reference sequence). Here the CDR3 reads CASSFDRTYEQYF. As DNA, the CDR3 is TGTGCCAGCAGCTTCGACAGAACCTACGAGCAGTACTTC.

The chain employs TRBV10-3 and TRBJ1-1, with D possibly matching TRBD1 (6 bases). CDR3 length: 14 residues. The V end lost 2 bases, the J end lost 1 base, and 8 bases lay between the germline ends. Germline-derived CDR1 and CDR2 are ENHRY and SYGVKD. The CDR3 DNA reads as TGTGCCATCAGTGAGGAACAGGGGAACACTGAAGCTTTCTTT. Protein product: CAISEEQGNTEAFF.

For this clone: The DNA is left out, because the CDR3 cannot be placed on it with certainty; the CDR3 is given as TCRdb lists it. V usage is TRBV3-1 (or the pseudogene TRBV3-2) and J usage is TRBJ1-2. CDR1 is LGHDT and CDR2 is YNNKEL in the germline V gene (reference sequence). The CDR3 spans 13 residues, counting both ends. The CDR3 sequence: CASSQSGVGQGTF.

The J gene is TRBJ1-5, the V gene TRBV3-1 (or the pseudogene TRBV3-2); possible D gene TRBD1, 5 bases. Per the germline V gene, CDR1 is LGHDT and CDR2 is YNNKEL (reference sequence). The CDR3 totals 13 residues. Trimming took 3 bases from V and 6 from J, leaving 9 bases between them. The CDR3 here is CASSQGRVQPQHF. The CDR3 coding sequence is TGTGCCAGCAGCCAGGGCAGGGTTCAGCCCCAGCATTTT.

Concerning this clone itself: Relative to the germline gene, one junction end is altered; a read error may explain this. The V call is TRBV2, the J call TRBJ1-1; D possibly corresponds to TRBD1 (6 bases). Germline V gene sequence: CDR1 SNHLY, CDR2 FYNNEI. The CDR3 has 13 amino acids. CDR3 in DNA: TGTGCCAGCAGGGGACATCAGAACACTGAAACTTTCTTT. Protein product: CASRGHQNTETFF.

The rearrangement joins TRBV19 to TRBJ2-1; 8 nucleotides align to TRBD1. The trim removed 0 bases at V and 3 bases at J, leaving 4 bases unmatched. The CDR3 sequence is 16 residues long. Germline CDR1 is LNHDA and CDR2 is SQIVND (reference sequence). CDR3 amino acids: CASSIDRTGRYNEQFF. In DNA, the CDR3 is TGTGCCAGTAGTATAGATCGGACAGGGCGCTACAATGAGCAGTTCTTC.